These 25 T cell receptor beta chains were all obtained from the same sample, sequenced in a study of blood T cell repertoires in COVID-19. This table comes from immunoSEQ multiplex PCR, and its TCRdb copy is limited to in-frame clones, with some not included. The repertoire has more than 300,000 clones, 90% of them found once; the top ten carry around 0.97%. What was sequenced was peripheral blood. The receptor source for this set is a woman in her forties with COVID-19, enrolled during active disease.

DNA for the CDR3: TGTGCCAGCCTCACAGCGCCAGGGGGCAGCTATGGCTACACCTTC. This codes for CASLTAPGGSYGYTF. The chain has TRBV6-5 and TRBJ1-2; 8 bases line up with TRBD1. Trimming removed 8 bases from V and 4 bases from J; junction bases left unmatched: 12. Germline CDR1 is MNHEY and CDR2 is SVGAGI. This CDR3 region has 15 residues.

CDR3 amino acids: CASSDRDVSNEKLFF. The CDR3 coding sequence is TGTGCCAGCAGCGACAGGGACGTCTCTAATGAAAAACTGTTTTTT. The V call is TRBV9, the J call TRBJ1-4, with D possibly being TRBD1 (6 bases). This CDR3 is 15 amino acids long. The germline V gene has CDR1 SGDLS and CDR2 YYNGEE. With 3 bases removed from V and 3 bases from J, the gap between germline ends came to 12 bases.

The V call is TRBV12-3 or TRBV12-4, the J call TRBJ1-4, with 7 bases matching TRBD1. V lost 6 bases to trimming and J lost 8 bases; unmatched junction nucleotides: 6. This CDR3 is 13 amino acids long. CDR3 loop: CASREQGKEKLFF. The DNA for the CDR3 is TGTGCCAGCAGGGAACAGGGGAAGGAAAAACTGTTTTTT.

This chain joins TRBV4-3 and TRBJ1-6; tentative D call: TRBD1 (5 bases). The germline gives CDR1 LGHNA, CDR2 YSLEER. V gave up 3 bases and J gave up 10 bases, with 10 bases separating them. This CDR3 has 13 residues. CDR3 nucleotide sequence: TGCGCCAGCAGCCAGGGTACAGGATCACCCCTCCACTTT. Its translation: CASSQGTGSPLHF.

V is TRBV19 and J is TRBJ1-5; D perhaps matches TRBD1 (6 bases). Between the trimmed V and J ends, which lost 7 bases and 4 bases, there was a span of 11 bases. CDR1 and CDR2 from the germline V gene are LNHDA and SQIVND (reference sequence). The CDR3 runs 13 residues. This chain's CDR3 is CASTYRENQPQHF. In DNA, the CDR3 is TGTGCCAGTACTTACAGGGAGAATCAGCCCCAGCATTTT.

This chain joins TRBV19 and TRBJ2-7, with D possibly being TRBD2 (6 bases). Germline V gene lookup returns CDR1 LNHDA and CDR2 SQIVND (reference sequence). The CDR3 sequence is 12 residues long. With 8 bases removed from V and 1 base from J, the gap between germline ends came to 9 bases. CDR3 sequence reads: CASGRGSYEQYF. The CDR3 coding sequence is TGTGCCAGTGGGCGGGGATCCTACGAGCAGTACTTC.

The chain is built from TRBV29-1 and TRBJ2-7; D remains unclear. The CDR3 length is 11 residues. The V and J ends lost 1 base and 7 bases respectively, with 8 bases between them. Germline values: CDR1 SQVTM, CDR2 ANQGSEA. The chain's CDR3 is CSVEVQWEQYF. In DNA, the CDR3 is TGCAGCGTTGAAGTTCAGTGGGAGCAGTACTTC.

The rearrangement joins TRBV18 to TRBJ2-4; 7 bases match TRBD1. After removal of 6 bases from V and 6 bases from J, the junction contained 8 bases not matched to a gene. The CDR3 sequence is 14 residues long. CDR1 and CDR2 (germline): KGHSH, LQKENI. This CDR3 reads CASSPTGLANIQYF. CDR3 sequence (DNA): TGTGCCAGCTCGCCGACAGGGTTGGCAAACATTCAGTACTTC.

The chain links TRBV29-1 to TRBJ2-7, with D unclear. This CDR3 spans 13 amino acids. Germline CDR1 is SQVTM and CDR2 is ANQGSEA. V lost 1 base and J 5 bases, leaving 12 bases between the germline ends. The CDR3 bases are TGCAGCGTTGAAGTAGGTTCGGCGGACGAGCAGTACTTC. Protein product: CSVEVGSADEQYF.

The J gene is TRBJ1-3, the V gene TRBV15; weak D call: TRBD1 (5 bases). CDR3 length: 15 residues. Trimming removed 3 bases from V and 0 bases from J, with 9 bases in between. In germline, CDR1 is LNHNV, CDR2 YYDKDF (reference sequence). In DNA, the CDR3 is TGTGCCACCAGCAGGACAGCTACCTCTGGAAACACCATATATTTT. As protein: CATSRTATSGNTIYF.

This chain links TRBV4-1 with TRBJ2-7; possible D gene TRBD1, 5 bases. The CDR3 totals 15 residues. Trimming stripped 5 bases from V and 0 bases from J, with 14 bases between. CDR1 and CDR2 (germline): MGHRA, YSYEKL. CDR3 DNA sequence: TGCGCCAGCAGCGACCCAATAGGGGACTCCTACGAGCAGTACTTC. This encodes CASSDPIGDSYEQYF.

The chain recombines TRBV5-1 with TRBJ1-6; D is possibly TRBD1 (5 bases). Looked up from germline, CDR1 is SGHRS and CDR2 is YFSETQ. The length of the CDR3 is 15 residues. V dropped 2 bases and J dropped 7 bases, with 13 bases sitting between them. The DNA for the CDR3 is TGCGCCAGCAGCTTAGCCGCGGGACGCAATTCACCCCTCCACTTT. Protein sequence: CASSLAAGRNSPLHF.

V gene TRBV24-1 combines with J gene TRBJ2-2; 9 bases map to TRBD1. CDR3 length equals 17 residues. The germline CDR1 and CDR2 sequences are KGHDR and SFDVKD. V was pared by 3 bases and J by 1 base, with 5 bases of the junction left unmatched. The CDR3, as DNA: TGTGCCACCAGTGATCGGACAGGGGAGCTGAACACCGGGGAGCTGTTTTTT. Protein: CATSDRTGELNTGELFF.

CDR3 region: CASSLVVRSSWEQYF. The CDR3 region has the DNA TGTGCCAGCAGCTTAGTGGTCAGATCGTCGTGGGAGCAGTACTTC. This chain uses TRBV7-2 with TRBJ2-7, with D uncertain. This CDR3 is built from 15 residues. CDR1 SGHTA and CDR2 FQGNSA come from the germline V gene. V lost 1 base and J 7 bases, leaving 17 bases between the germline ends.

The chain joins TRBV28 to TRBJ1-5; 9 bases are a match to TRBD1. The CDR3 runs 16 residues. Losses at the gene ends were 5 bases for V and 4 bases for J; bases not matched to a gene: 9. Per the germline V gene, CDR1 is MDHEN and CDR2 is SYDVKM. CDR3: CASSQLQGARNQPQHF. The CDR3 region has the DNA TGTGCCAGCAGTCAATTACAGGGGGCGCGGAATCAGCCCCAGCATTTT.

The chain carries TRBV7-2 and TRBJ1-1; TRBD1 matches at 8 bases. Germline lookup yields CDR1 SGHTA and CDR2 FQGNSA. This CDR3 region has 16 residues. V lost 3 bases to trimming and J lost 4 bases; unmatched junction nucleotides: 10. CDR3 sequence reads: CASSFKRTGSSTEAFF. CDR3 DNA sequence: TGTGCCAGCAGCTTCAAACGGACAGGGTCGAGCACTGAAGCTTTCTTT.

This clone was seen a handful of times. V is TRBV6-4 and J is TRBJ1-3; D gene uncertain. V was pared by 3 bases and J by 0 bases, with 9 bases between. CDR3 length: 15 residues. Germline values: CDR1 MRHNA, CDR2 SNTAGT. CDR3 nucleotide sequence: TGTGCCAGCAGTGAATCCTCTTCCTCTGGAAACACCATATATTTT. Encoded protein: CASSESSSSGNTIYF.

The chain uses TRBV6-2 or TRBV6-3 and TRBJ1-1; tentatively, D is TRBD1 (6 bases). Germline V CDR1 and CDR2: MNHEY, SVGEGT. V lost 5 bases and J 0 bases, leaving 13 bases between the germline ends. This CDR3 has 15 amino acids. The CDR3 DNA is TGTGCCAGCAGTGTGGGACATACGTTGAACACTGAAGCTTTCTTT. Translation: CASSVGHTLNTEAFF.

The CDR3 spells CASGQYPRQLSPGRGLFF. CDR3 nucleotide sequence: TGTGCTAGTGGCCAATATCCCCGACAGCTAAGTCCCGGTAGGGGGCTGTTTTTT. J is TRBJ2-2 and V is TRBV12-5; D may be TRBD1 (5 bases). Trimming left V 6 bases short and J 13 bases short, with 33 bases between. CDR1 and CDR2 from the germline V gene are LGHNT and FRNRAP. The CDR3 totals 18 residues.

Within the sample, this clone is medium-sized (0.01 to 0.1%). The chain combines TRBV3-1 (or the pseudogene TRBV3-2) with TRBJ1-1; no firm D call. CDR1 and CDR2 from the germline V gene are LGHDT and YNNKEL (reference sequence). The CDR3 contains 16 residues. Trimming shortened V by 0 bases and J by 0 bases, and 11 bases separated the two germline ends. CDR3 DNA: TGTGCCAGCAGCCAAGATGACGGCAGGATGAACACTGAAGCTTTCTTT. Protein product: CASSQDDGRMNTEAFF.

The gene calls are TRBV6-6 and TRBJ1-5; D is unclear. Trimming left V 0 bases short and J 1 base short, with 7 bases between. Germline CDR1 and CDR2: MNHNY and SVGAGI (reference sequence). The CDR3 is 15 residues long. CDR3 coding DNA: TGTGCCAGCAGTTACTCGAGCCGGAGCAATCAGCCCCAGCATTTT. This translates into CASSYSSRSNQPQHF.

The chain is built from TRBV6-5 and TRBJ1-2, with 10 nucleotides matching TRBD1. V lost 5 bases, J lost 5 bases, and 8 bases stayed unmatched. Per germline, CDR1 MNHEY and CDR2 SVGAGI. The CDR3 spans 15 residues. The CDR3, as DNA: TGTGCCAGCAGTCGAGACAGGGGGCTAGGTTATGGCTACACCTTC. It yields the protein CASSRDRGLGYGYTF.

V is TRBV7-9 and J is TRBJ1-1; maybe TRBD1 (5 bases). The CDR3 sequence is 15 residues long. Germline V CDR1 and CDR2: SEHNR, FQNEAQ (reference sequence). V was clipped by 0 bases and J by 4 bases, with 12 bases between them. DNA for the CDR3: TGTGCCAGCAGCTTAGCGAGGGACTGGAGCACTGAAGCTTTCTTT. This encodes CASSLARDWSTEAFF.

This chain joins TRBV30 and TRBJ2-3, with unresolved D. The CDR3 sequence is 13 residues long. CDR1 is GTSNPN, CDR2 SVGIG, per germline (reference sequence). Between the trimmed V and J ends, which lost 0 bases and 8 bases, there was a span of 12 bases. The CDR3, as DNA: TGTGCCTGGAGTGTACAGATAAGCCCTACGCAGTATTTT. Its translation is CAWSVQISPTQYF.

The chain links TRBV6-2 or TRBV6-3 to TRBJ2-3; 9 bases agree with TRBD2. The CDR3 loop spans 18 amino acids. CDR1 MNHEY and CDR2 SVGEGT come from the germline V gene. With V trimmed by 2 bases and J by 0 bases, 9 bases remained unmatched. The CDR3 DNA sequence: TGTGCCAGCAGTTACGGCGGGGGGGCCCCTTTTAGCACAGATACGCAGTATTTT. As protein: CASSYGGGAPFSTDTQYF.